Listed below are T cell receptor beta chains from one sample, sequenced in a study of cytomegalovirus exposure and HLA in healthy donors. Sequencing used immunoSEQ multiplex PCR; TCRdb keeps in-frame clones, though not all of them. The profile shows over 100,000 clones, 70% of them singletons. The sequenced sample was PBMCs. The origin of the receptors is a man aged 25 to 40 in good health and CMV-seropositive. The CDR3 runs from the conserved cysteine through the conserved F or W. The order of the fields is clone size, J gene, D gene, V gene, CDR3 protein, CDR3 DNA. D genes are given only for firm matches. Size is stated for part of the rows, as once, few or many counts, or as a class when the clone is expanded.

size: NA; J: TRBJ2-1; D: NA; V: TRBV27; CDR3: CASSLSENNEQFF; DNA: TGTGCCAGCAGTTTATCGGAGAACAATGAGCAGTTCTTC
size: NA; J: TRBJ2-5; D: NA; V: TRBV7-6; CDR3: CASSLTGGSEETQYF; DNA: TGTGCCAGCAGCTTGACAGGAGGAAGTGAGGAGACCCAGTACTTC
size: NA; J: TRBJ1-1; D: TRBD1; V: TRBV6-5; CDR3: CASSDWTGLGTEAFF; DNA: TGTGCCAGCAGTGACTGGACAGGGTTGGGCACTGAAGCTTTCTTT
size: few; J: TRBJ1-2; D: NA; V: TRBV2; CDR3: CASRRSGGYTF; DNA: TGTGCCAGCAGGCGTAGCGGGGGCTACACCTTC
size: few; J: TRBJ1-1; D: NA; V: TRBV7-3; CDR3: CASSLLVATEAFF; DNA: TGTGCCAGCAGCTTATTAGTCGCAACCGAAGCTTTCTTT
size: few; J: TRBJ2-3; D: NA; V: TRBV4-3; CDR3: CASSQVATDTQYF; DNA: TGCGCCAGCAGCCAAGTAGCCACAGATACGCAGTATTTT
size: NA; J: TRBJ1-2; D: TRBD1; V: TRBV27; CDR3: CASRLRGQRISGYTF; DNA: TGTGCCAGCAGACTAAGGGGACAGAGAATAAGTGGCTACACCTTC
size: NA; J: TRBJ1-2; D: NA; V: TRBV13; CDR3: CASSRAGGYGYTF; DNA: TGTGCCAGCAGCCGCGCGGGGGGCTATGGCTACACCTTC
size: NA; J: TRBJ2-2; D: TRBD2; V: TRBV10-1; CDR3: CASSEDPGTSGNWHGELFF; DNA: TGCGCCAGCAGTGAGGACCCCGGGACTAGCGGGAATTGGCACGGGGAGCTGTTTTTT
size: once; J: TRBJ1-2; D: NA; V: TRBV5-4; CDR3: CASSFSYGYTF; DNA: TGTGCCAGCAGCTTCAGTTATGGCTACACCTTC
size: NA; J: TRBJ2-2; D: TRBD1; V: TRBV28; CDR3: CASRPDRGRGTGELFF; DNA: TGTGCCAGCAGACCAGACAGGGGGCGGGGCACCGGGGAGCTGTTTTTT
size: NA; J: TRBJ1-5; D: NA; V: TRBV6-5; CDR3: CASSLEGRDHQPQHF; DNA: TGTGCCAGCAGTTTAGAGGGGAGGGATCATCAGCCCCAGCATTTT
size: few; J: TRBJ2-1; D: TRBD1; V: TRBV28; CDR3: CASILQGAYNEQFF; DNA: TGTGCCAGCATTCTCCAGGGGGCCTACAATGAGCAGTTCTTC
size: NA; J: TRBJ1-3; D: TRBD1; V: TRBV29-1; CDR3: CSVGQGAGGNTIYF; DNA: TGCAGCGTTGGGCAGGGGGCAGGAGGAAACACCATATATTTT
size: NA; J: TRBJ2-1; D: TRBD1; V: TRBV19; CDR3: CASTLGTGFSEQFF; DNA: TGTGCCAGTACCCTAGGGACAGGGTTTAGTGAGCAGTTCTTC
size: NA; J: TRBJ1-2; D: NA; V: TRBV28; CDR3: CASSPPWRGLAGYTF; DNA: TGTGCCAGCAGTCCACCCTGGAGAGGGTTGGCTGGCTACACCTTC
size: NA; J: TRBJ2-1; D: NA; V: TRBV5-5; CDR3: CASSLGETYNEQFF; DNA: TGTGCCAGCAGCTTGGGGGAGACCTACAATGAGCAGTTCTTC
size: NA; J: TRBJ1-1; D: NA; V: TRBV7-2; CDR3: CASSLTGNTEAFF; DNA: TGTGCCAGCAGCCTTACAGGGAACACTGAAGCTTTCTTT
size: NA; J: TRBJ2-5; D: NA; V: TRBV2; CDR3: CASSEHGRGETQYF; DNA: TGTGCCAGCAGTGAGCACGGCCGGGGAGAGACCCAGTACTTC
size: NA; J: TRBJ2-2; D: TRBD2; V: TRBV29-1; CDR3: CSGGTTSTGELFF; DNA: TGCAGTGGGGGGACTACCTCCACCGGGGAGCTGTTTTTT
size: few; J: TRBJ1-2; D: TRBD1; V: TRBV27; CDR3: CASSLTNRDRGQRGYGYTF; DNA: TGTGCCAGCAGTTTAACCAACCGGGACAGGGGGCAGAGAGGGTATGGCTACACCTTC
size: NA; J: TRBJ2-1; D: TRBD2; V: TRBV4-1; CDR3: CASSLRPGLATGEQFF; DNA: TGCGCCAGCAGCCTACGGCCGGGACTAGCAACGGGAGAGCAGTTCTTC
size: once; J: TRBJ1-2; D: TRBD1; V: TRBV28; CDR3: CASRLTPAFQAGGPRDYGYTF; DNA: TGTGCCAGCAGACTCACCCCGGCGTTTCAGGCAGGGGGTCCTAGGGACTATGGCTACACCTTC
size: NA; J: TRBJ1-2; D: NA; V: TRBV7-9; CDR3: CSSSSSVRTVFYGYTF; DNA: TGTTCCAGCAGCTCCAGCGTCAGGACAGTTTTTTATGGCTACACCTTC
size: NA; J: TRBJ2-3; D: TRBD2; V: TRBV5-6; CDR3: CASSFTSGLLGSTQYF; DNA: TGTGCCAGCAGCTTCACTAGCGGCCTTTTGGGGTCAACGCAGTATTTT
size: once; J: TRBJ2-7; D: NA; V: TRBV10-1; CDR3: CASSDGLDYEQYF; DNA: TGCGCCAGCAGTGACGGGTTAGACTACGAGCAGTACTTC